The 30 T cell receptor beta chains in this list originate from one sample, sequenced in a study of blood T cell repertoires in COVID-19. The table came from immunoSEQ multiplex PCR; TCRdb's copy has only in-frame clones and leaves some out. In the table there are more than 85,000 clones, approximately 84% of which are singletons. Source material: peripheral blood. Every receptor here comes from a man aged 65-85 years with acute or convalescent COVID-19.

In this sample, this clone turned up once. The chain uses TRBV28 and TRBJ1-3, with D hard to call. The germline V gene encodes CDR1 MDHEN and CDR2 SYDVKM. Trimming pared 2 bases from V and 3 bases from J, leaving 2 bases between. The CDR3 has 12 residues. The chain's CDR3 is CASSLLGNTIYF. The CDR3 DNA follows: TGTGCCAGCAGTTTACTTGGAAACACCATATATTTT.

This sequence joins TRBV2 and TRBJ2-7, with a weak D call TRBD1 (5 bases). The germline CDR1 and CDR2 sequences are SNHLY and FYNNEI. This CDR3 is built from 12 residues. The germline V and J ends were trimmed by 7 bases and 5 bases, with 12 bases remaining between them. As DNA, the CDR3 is TGTGCCAGCACTCGACAGAATAACGAGCAGTACTTC. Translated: CASTRQNNEQYF. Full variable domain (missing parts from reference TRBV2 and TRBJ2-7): EPEVTQTPSHQVTQMGQEVILRCVPISNHLYFYWYRQILGQKVEFLVSFYNNEISEKSEIFDDQFSVERPDGSNFTLKIRSTKLEDSAMYFCASTRQNNEQYFGPGTRLTVT.

CDR3 protein: CASSLTEGPGEKLFF. CDR3 nucleotide sequence: TGTGCCAGCAGCCTTACGGAGGGGCCGGGTGAAAAACTGTTTTTT. The rearrangement joins TRBV4-2 to TRBJ1-4, with D possibly being TRBD1 (5 bases). CDR1 LGHNA and CDR2 YNFKEQ come from the germline V gene. V was pared by 4 bases and J by 7 bases, with 16 bases between. This CDR3 comprises 15 residues.

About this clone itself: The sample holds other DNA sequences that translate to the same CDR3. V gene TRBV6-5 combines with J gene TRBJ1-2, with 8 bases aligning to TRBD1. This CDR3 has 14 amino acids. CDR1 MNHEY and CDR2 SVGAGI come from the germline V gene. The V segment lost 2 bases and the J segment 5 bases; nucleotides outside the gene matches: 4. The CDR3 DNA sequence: TGTGCCAGCAGTTACACAGGACAGGGATATGGCTACACCTTC. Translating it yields CASSYTGQGYGYTF.

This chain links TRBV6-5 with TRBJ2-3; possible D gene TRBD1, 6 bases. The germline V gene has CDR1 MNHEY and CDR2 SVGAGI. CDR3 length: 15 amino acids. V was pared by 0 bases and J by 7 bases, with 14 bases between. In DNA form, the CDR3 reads TGTGCCAGCAGTTACTCGTCAGGGGTCCACCATACGCAGTATTTT. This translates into CASSYSSGVHHTQYF.

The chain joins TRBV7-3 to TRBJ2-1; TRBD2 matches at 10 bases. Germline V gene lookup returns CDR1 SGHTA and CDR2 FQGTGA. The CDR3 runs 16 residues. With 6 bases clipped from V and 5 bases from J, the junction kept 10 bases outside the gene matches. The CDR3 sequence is CASRSGGTSANNEQFF. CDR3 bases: TGTGCCAGCAGATCGGGCGGGACTAGCGCCAACAATGAGCAGTTCTTC.

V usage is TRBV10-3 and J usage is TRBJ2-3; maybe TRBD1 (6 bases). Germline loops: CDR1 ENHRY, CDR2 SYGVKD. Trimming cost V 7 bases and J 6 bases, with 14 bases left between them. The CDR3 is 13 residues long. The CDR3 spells CAINTGMGDTQYF. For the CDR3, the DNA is TGTGCCATCAATACAGGGATGGGTGATACGCAGTATTTT.

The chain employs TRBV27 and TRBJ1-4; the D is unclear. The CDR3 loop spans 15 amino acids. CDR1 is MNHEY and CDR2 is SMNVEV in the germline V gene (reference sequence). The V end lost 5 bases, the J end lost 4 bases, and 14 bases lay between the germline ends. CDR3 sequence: CASSLTPRGNEKLFF. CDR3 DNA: TGTGCCAGCAGTCTCACACCTCGGGGTAATGAAAAACTGTTTTTT.

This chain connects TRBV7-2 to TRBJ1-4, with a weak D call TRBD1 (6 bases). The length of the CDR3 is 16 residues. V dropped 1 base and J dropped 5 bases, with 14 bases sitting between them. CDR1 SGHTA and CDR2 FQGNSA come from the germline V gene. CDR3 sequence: CASSLVHGQLNEKLFF. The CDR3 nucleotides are TGTGCCAGCAGCTTAGTTCACGGACAGCTGAATGAAAAACTGTTTTTT.

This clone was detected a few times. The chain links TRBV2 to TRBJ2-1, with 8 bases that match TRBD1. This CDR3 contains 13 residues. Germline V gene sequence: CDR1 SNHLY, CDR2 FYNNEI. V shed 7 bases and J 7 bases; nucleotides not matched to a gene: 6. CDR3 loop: CASMGTGGNEQFF. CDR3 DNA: TGTGCCAGCATGGGGACAGGTGGTAATGAGCAGTTCTTC.

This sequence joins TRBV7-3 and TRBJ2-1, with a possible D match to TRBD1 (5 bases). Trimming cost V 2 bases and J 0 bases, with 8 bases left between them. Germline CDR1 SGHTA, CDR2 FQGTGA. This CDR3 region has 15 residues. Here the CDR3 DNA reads TGTGCCAGCAGCTTAGCCAGGGCCTCCTACAATGAGCAGTTCTTC. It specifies CASSLARASYNEQFF.

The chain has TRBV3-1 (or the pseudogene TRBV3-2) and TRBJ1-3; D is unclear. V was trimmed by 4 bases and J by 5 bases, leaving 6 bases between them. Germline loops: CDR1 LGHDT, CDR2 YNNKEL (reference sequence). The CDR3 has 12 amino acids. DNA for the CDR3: TGTGCCAGCAGCCTCCAGAGAAACACCATATATTTT. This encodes CASSLQRNTIYF.

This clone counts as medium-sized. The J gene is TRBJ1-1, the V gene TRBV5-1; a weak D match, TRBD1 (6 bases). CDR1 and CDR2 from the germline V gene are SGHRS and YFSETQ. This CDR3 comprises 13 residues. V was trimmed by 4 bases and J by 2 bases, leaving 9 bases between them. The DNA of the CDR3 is TGCGCCAGCAGCACGGACAGTAACACTGAAGCTTTCTTT. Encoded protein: CASSTDSNTEAFF. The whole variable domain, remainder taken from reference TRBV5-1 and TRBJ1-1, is KAGVTQTPRYLIKTRGQQVTLSCSPISGHRSVSWYQQTPGQGLQFLFEYFSETQRNKGNFPGRFSGRQFSNSRSEMNVSTLELGDSALYLCASSTDSNTEAFFGQGTRLTVV.

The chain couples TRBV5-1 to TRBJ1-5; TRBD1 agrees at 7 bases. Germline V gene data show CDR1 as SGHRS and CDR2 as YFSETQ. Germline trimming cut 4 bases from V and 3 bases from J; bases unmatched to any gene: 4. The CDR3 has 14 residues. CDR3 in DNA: TGCGCCAGCAGCGAGGGACAGAACAATCAGCCCCAGCATTTT. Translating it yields CASSEGQNNQPQHF. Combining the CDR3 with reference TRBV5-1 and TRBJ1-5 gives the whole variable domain KAGVTQTPRYLIKTRGQQVTLSCSPISGHRSVSWYQQTPGQGLQFLFEYFSETQRNKGNFPGRFSGRQFSNSRSEMNVSTLELGDSALYLCASSEGQNNQPQHFGDGTRLSIL.

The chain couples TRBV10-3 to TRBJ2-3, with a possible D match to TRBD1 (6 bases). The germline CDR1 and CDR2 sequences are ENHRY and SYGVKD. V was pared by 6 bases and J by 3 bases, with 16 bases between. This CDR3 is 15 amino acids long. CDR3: CAIRETGQITDTQYF. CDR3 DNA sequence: TGTGCCATCAGAGAGACGGGACAAATAACAGATACGCAGTATTTT.

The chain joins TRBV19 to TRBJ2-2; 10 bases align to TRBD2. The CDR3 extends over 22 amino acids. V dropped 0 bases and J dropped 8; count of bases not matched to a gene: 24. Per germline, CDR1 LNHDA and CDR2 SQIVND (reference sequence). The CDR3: CASSIDQTSGRAVNFGLGELFF. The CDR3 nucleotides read TGTGCCAGTAGTATAGACCAAACCAGCGGGAGGGCTGTAAATTTTGGCTTGGGGGAGCTGTTTTTT.

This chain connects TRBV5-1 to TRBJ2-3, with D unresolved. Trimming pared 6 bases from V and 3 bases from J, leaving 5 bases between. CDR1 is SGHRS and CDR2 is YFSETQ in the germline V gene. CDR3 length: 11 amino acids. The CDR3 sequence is CASTLTDTQYF. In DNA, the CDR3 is TGCGCCAGCACTCTTACAGATACGCAGTATTTT.

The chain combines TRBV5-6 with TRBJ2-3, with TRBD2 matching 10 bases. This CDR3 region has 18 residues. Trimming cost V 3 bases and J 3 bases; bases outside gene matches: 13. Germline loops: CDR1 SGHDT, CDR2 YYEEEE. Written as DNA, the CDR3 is TGTGCCAGCAGCTCACGCGGTCTAGCGGGAGTGAGGACAGATACGCAGTATTTT. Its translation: CASSSRGLAGVRTDTQYF. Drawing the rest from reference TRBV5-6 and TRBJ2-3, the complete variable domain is DAGVTQSPTHLIKTRGQQVTLRCSPKSGHDTVSWYQQALGQGPQFIFQYYEEEERQRGNFPDRFSGHQFPNYSSELNVNALLLGDSALYLCASSSRGLAGVRTDTQYFGPGTRLTVL.

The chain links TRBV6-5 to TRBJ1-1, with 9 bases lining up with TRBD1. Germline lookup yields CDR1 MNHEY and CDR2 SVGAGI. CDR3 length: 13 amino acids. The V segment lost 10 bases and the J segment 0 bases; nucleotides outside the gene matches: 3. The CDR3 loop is CATRDRVNTEAFF. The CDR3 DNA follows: TGTGCCACCCGGGACAGGGTGAACACTGAAGCTTTCTTT.

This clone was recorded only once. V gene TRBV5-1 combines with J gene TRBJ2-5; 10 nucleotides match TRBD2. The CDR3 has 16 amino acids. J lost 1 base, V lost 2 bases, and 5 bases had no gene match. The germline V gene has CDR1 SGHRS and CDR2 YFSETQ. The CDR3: CASSLSLAGLQETQYF. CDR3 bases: TGCGCCAGCAGCTTATCACTAGCGGGACTCCAAGAGACCCAGTACTTC. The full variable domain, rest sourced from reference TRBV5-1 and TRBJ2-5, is KAGVTQTPRYLIKTRGQQVTLSCSPISGHRSVSWYQQTPGQGLQFLFEYFSETQRNKGNFPGRFSGRQFSNSRSEMNVSTLELGDSALYLCASSLSLAGLQETQYFGPGTRLLVL.

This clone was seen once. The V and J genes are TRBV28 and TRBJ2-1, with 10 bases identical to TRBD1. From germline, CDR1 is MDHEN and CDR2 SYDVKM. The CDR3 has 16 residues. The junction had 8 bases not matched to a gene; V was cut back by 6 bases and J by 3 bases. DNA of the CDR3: TGTGCCAGCAGCACGGACAGGGGGGGAGACTACAATGAGCAGTTCTTC. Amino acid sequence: CASSTDRGGDYNEQFF.

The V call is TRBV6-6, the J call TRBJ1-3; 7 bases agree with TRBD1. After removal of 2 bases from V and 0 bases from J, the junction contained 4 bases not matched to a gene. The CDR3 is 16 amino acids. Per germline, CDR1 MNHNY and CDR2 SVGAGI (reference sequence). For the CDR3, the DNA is TGTGCCAGCAGTTACGGGACAGAAGTCTCTGGAAACACCATATATTTT. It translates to CASSYGTEVSGNTIYF.

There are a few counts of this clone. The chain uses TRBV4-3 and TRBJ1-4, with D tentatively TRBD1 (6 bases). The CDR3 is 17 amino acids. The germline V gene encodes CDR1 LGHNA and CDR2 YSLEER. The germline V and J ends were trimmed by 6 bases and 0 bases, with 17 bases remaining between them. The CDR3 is CASSQGPEGPTNEKLFF. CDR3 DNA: TGCGCCAGCAGTCAGGGGCCCGAGGGACCAACTAATGAAAAACTGTTTTTT.

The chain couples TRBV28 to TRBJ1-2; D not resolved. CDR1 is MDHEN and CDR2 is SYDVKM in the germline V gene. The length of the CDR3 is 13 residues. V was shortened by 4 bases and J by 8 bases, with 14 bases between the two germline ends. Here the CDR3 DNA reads TGTGCCAGCAGTTCTCCCCAGACTCTGGGCTACACCTTC. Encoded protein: CASSSPQTLGYTF.

As DNA, the CDR3 is TGTGCCAGCAGTCCGACTACAGGGGGCTTTGGAAACACCATATATTTT. It encodes CASSPTTGGFGNTIYF. This chain connects TRBV27 to TRBJ1-3; 9 bases are shared with TRBD1. This CDR3 has 16 residues. The germline gives CDR1 MNHEY, CDR2 SMNVEV (reference sequence). V gave up 5 bases and J gave up 3 bases; unmatched junction bases: 8.

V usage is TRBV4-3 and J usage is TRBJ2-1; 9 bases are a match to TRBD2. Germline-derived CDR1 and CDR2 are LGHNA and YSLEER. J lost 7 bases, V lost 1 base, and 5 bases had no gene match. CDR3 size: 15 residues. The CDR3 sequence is CASSQGSSGNNEQFF. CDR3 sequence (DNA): TGCGCCAGCAGCCAAGGTTCTAGCGGGAATAATGAGCAGTTCTTC.

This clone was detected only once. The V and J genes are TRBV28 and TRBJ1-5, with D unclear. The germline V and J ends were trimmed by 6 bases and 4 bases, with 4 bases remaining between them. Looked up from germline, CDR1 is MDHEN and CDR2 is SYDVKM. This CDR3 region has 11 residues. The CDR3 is CASSTNQPQHF. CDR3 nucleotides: TGTGCCAGCAGCACAAATCAGCCCCAGCATTTT.

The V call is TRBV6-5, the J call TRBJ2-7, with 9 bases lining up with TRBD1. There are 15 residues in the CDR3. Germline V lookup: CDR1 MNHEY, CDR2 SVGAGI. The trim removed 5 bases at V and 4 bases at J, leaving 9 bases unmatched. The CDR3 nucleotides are TGTGCCAGCAGTACCGGGGGGACAGGGACATACGAGCAGTACTTC. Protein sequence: CASSTGGTGTYEQYF.

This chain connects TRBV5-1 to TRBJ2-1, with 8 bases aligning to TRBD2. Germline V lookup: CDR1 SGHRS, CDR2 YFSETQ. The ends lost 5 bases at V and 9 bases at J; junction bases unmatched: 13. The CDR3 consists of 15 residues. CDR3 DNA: TGCGCCAGCAGTTCCCAGAGCGCGGGGGGAACTGAGCAGTTCTTC. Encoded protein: CASSSQSAGGTEQFF.

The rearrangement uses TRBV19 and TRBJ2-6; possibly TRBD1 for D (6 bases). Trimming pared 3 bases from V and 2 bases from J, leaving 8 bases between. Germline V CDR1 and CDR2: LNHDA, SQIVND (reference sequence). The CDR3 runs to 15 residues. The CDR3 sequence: CASSIPGAGANVLTF. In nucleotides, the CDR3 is TGTGCCAGTAGTATCCCAGGGGCTGGGGCCAACGTCCTGACTTTC.